This T cell receptor beta chain was sequenced in a study of tumor-infiltrating lymphocytes in primary liver carcinoma. Findings and limits, study-wide: A fraction of only about 7.5-24% of top clones appeared in all five tumor regions.

CDR3 length: 14 amino acids. CDR1 is MGHRA and CDR2 is YSYEKL in the germline V gene. For this clonotype: No antigen is known for it. At one of its ends the junction is not consistent with the germline gene, which may arise from a read error.

A constant-region primer served to make TCR beta cDNA from about 490 ng total RNA. Slightly modified ARM-PCR with three nested multiplex PCR rounds yielded TCR beta libraries. Investigators reported that the first two PCR rounds, at around 9 cycles each, used TRBV1-TRBV30 forward primers with a C-beta reverse primer. TCRdb reprocessed the multiplex PCR reads via MiXCR and lists one record per CDR3 protein. Seen here are 70,000 to 85,000 distinct CDR3 sequences, 71% observed once, and the top ten hold approximately 14%. DNA and RNA were both co-extracted from about 19-30 mg of bulk tissue that had not been sorted.

The source is a woman aged 55-70 years with primary liver carcinoma and hepatitis B virus infection. The rearrangement uses TRBV4-1 and TRBJ2-7; no definite D call. Material for sequencing was liver tumor tissue from sampling region 4. The subset was: tumor region T4, right-lateral pole. CDR3 DNA: TGCGCCAGAAGCCAACCCAGGACCCCCTACGAACAGTACTTC. It yields the protein CARSQPRTPYEQYF.